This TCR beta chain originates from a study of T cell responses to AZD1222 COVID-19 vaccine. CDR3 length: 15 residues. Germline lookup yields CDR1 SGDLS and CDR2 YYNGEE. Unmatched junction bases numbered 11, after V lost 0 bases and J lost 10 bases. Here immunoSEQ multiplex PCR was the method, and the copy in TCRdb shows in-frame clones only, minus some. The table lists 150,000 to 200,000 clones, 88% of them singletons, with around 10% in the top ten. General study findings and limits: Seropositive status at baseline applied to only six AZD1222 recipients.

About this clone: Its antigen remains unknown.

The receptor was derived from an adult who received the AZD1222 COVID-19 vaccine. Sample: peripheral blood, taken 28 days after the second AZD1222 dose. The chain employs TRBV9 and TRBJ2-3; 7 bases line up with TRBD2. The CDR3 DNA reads TGTGCCAGCAGCGTAGGAAGCGGGGCCATAAGGCCGCAGTATTTT. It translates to CASSVGSGAIRPQYF.